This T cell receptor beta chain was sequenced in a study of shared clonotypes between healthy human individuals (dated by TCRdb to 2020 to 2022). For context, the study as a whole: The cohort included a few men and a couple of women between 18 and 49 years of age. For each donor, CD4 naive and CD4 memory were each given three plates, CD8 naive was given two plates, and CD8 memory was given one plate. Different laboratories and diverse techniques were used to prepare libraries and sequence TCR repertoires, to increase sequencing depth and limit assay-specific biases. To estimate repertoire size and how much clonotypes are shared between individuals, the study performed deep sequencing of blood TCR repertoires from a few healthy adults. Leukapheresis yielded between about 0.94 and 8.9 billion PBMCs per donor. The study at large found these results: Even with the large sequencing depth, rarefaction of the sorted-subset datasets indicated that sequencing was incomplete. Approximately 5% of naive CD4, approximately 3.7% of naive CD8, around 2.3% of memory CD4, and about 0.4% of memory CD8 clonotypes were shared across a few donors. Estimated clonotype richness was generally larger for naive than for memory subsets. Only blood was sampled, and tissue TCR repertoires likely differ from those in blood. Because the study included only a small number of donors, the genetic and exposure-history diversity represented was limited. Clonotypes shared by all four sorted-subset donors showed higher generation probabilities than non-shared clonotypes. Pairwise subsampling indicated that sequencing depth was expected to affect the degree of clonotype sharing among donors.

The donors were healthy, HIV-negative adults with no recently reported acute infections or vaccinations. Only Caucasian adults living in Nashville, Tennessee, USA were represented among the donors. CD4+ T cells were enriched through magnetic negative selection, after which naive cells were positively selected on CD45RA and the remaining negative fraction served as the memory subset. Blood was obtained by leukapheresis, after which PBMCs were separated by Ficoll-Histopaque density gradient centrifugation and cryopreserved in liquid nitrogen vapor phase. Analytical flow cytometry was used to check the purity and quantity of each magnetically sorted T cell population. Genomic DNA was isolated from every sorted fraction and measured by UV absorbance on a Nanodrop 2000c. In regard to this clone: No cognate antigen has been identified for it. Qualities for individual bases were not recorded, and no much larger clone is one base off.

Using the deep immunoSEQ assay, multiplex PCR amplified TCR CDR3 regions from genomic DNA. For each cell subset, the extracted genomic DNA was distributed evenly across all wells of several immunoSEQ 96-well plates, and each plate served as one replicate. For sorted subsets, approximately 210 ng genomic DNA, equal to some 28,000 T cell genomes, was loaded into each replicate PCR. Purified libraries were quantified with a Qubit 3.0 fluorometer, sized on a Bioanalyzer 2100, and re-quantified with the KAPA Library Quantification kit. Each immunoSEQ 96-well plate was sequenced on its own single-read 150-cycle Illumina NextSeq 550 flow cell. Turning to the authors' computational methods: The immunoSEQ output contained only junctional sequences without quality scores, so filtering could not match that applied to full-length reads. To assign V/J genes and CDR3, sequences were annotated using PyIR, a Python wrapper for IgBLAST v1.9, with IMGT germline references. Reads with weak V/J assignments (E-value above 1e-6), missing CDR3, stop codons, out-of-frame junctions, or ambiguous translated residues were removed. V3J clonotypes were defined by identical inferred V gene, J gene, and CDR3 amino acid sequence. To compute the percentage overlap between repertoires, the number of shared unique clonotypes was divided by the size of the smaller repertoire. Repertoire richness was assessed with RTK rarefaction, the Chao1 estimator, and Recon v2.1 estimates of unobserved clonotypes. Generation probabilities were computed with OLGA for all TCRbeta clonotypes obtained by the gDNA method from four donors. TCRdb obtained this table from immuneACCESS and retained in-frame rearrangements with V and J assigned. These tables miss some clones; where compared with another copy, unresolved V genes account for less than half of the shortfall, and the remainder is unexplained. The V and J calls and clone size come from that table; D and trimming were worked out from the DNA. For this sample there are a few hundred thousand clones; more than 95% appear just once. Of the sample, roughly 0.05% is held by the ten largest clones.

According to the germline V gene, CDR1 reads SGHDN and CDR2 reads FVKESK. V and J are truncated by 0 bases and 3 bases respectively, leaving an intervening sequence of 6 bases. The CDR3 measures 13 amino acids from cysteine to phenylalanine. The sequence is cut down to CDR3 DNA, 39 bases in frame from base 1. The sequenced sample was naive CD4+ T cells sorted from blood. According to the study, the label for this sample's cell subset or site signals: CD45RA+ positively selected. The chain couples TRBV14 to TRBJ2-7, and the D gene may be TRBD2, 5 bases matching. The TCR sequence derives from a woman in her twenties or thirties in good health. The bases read TGTGCCAGCAGCCAAGATCGGGGCTACGAGCAGTACTTC. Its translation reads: CASSQDRGYEQYF.